Listed below are T cell receptor beta chains from one sample, sequenced in a study of shared clonotypes between healthy human individuals. Measured with immunoSEQ multiplex PCR; TCRdb has only the in-frame clones, and not every one. Of about 2.1 million clones listed, just under 95% are singletons. Material: naive CD8+ T cells from PBMCs. The source is a young man in good health. Some clones in this sample may be carry-over from other donors' samples. CDR3s include the opening cysteine and the closing phenylalanine or tryptophan. Each record gives: V gene, D gene, J gene, clone size, CDR3 length, CDR3 protein, CDR3 DNA. A D gene is named only where the DNA matches it firmly. Some rows have no size entry. The others give once, few or many, or a class for an expanded clone.

V: TRBV5-1; D: TRBD1; J: TRBJ1-1; size: .; length: 14; CDR3: CASSFGRGSTEAFF; DNA: TGCGCCAGCAGCTTTGGCAGGGGGTCGACTGAAGCTTTCTTT
V: TRBV14; D: .; J: TRBJ2-2; size: .; length: 14; CDR3: CASSQAGGLGELFF; DNA: TGTGCCAGCAGCCAAGCCGGGGGGCTGGGGGAGCTGTTTTTT
V: TRBV9; D: .; J: TRBJ1-1; size: .; length: 18; CDR3: CASSVGVSGTGKNTEAFF; DNA: TGTGCCAGCAGCGTAGGGGTCTCGGGTACAGGCAAGAACACTGAAGCTTTCTTT
V: TRBV7-9; D: TRBD1; J: TRBJ2-3; size: .; length: 13; CDR3: CASSLERDRTQYF; DNA: TGTGCCAGCAGCTTAGAGAGGGACAGAACGCAGTATTTT
V: TRBV9; D: .; J: TRBJ1-3; size: .; length: 12; CDR3: CASSAPGNTIYF; DNA: TGTGCCAGCAGCGCTCCTGGAAACACCATATATTTT
V: TRBV28; D: .; J: TRBJ1-2; size: .; length: 14; CDR3: CASSLGGDLDGYTF; DNA: TGTGCCAGCAGTTTAGGGGGGGATTTAGATGGCTACACCTTC
V: TRBV11-2; D: .; J: TRBJ2-7; size: .; length: 15; CDR3: CASSPRTTGVGEQYF; DNA: TGTGCCAGCAGCCCGAGGACTACGGGAGTGGGCGAGCAGTACTTC
V: TRBV27; D: TRBD2; J: TRBJ2-7; size: .; length: 16; CDR3: CASSPSSGAQNYEQYF; DNA: TGTGCCAGCAGTCCATCAAGCGGGGCTCAAAACTACGAGCAGTACTTC
V: TRBV7-9; D: .; J: TRBJ2-7; size: .; length: 15; CDR3: CASSPEPRGYYEQYF; DNA: TGTGCCAGCAGCCCGGAACCCCGGGGATACTACGAGCAGTACTTC
V: TRBV29-1; D: TRBD1; J: TRBJ1-5; size: .; length: 14; CDR3: CSVDSGQGGQPQHF; DNA: TGCAGCGTCGATTCCGGACAGGGAGGCCAGCCCCAGCATTTT
V: TRBV7-3; D: TRBD1; J: TRBJ2-2; size: .; length: 18; CDR3: CASSLYGREGAATGELFF; DNA: TGTGCCAGCAGCTTATATGGTCGCGAGGGGGCGGCAACCGGGGAGCTGTTTTTT
V: TRBV18; D: TRBD1; J: TRBJ2-5; size: .; length: 16; CDR3: CASSPGGRGLGETQYF; DNA: TGTGCCAGCTCACCGGGTGGCAGGGGGCTGGGAGAGACCCAGTACTTC
V: TRBV9; D: TRBD1; J: TRBJ2-3; size: .; length: 16; CDR3: CASSALRTGGTDTQYF; DNA: TGTGCCAGCAGCGCCCTCCGGACAGGGGGTACAGATACGCAGTATTTT
V: TRBV27; D: .; J: TRBJ2-7; size: .; length: 14; CDR3: CASSENRRLGEQYF; DNA: TGTGCCAGCAGTGAGAACCGGAGATTGGGGGAGCAGTACTTC
V: TRBV7-9; D: .; J: TRBJ1-1; size: .; length: 13; CDR3: CASSLTGNTEAFF; DNA: TGTGCCAGCAGCTTAACTGGGAACACTGAAGCTTTCTTT
V: TRBV13; D: TRBD1; J: TRBJ1-1; size: .; length: 15; CDR3: CASSPDRGANTEAFF; DNA: TGTGCCAGCAGCCCGGACAGGGGAGCGAACACTGAAGCTTTCTTT
V: TRBV7-8; D: .; J: TRBJ1-1; size: once; length: 14; CDR3: CASSLGGPRTEAFF; DNA: TGTGCCAGCAGCTTAGGCGGGCCACGCACTGAAGCTTTCTTT
V: TRBV29-1; D: TRBD2; J: TRBJ2-3; size: .; length: 15; CDR3: CSAWRLAGSPDTQYF; DNA: TGCAGCGCTTGGCGACTAGCGGGAAGCCCAGATACGCAGTATTTT
V: TRBV28; D: TRBD2; J: TRBJ2-3; size: .; length: 17; CDR3: CATVGPLWREDTDTQYF; DNA: TGTGCCACCGTTGGGCCCCTTTGGCGGGAGGACACAGATACGCAGTATTTT
V: TRBV9; D: TRBD2; J: TRBJ2-7; size: once; length: 17; CDR3: CASSDPRTSGSSYEQYF; DNA: TGTGCCAGCAGCGATCCTCGGACTAGCGGGAGCTCCTACGAGCAGTACTTC
V: TRBV9; D: TRBD2; J: TRBJ2-7; size: .; length: 14; CDR3: CASSPREVGYEQYF; DNA: TGTGCCAGCAGCCCGCGGGAGGTCGGCTACGAGCAGTACTTC
V: TRBV11-2; D: .; J: TRBJ2-2; size: .; length: 14; CDR3: CASSSPLVAGELFF; DNA: TGTGCCAGCAGCTCACCACTAGTAGCCGGGGAGCTGTTTTTT
V: TRBV19; D: .; J: TRBJ1-5; size: .; length: 15; CDR3: CASSIFLGRNQPQHF; DNA: TGTGCCAGTAGTATATTTCTGGGGCGCAATCAGCCCCAGCATTTT
V: TRBV7-6; D: TRBD2; J: TRBJ2-2; size: .; length: 17; CDR3: CASSFGLAGGPTGELFF; DNA: TGTGCCAGCAGCTTTGGACTAGCGGGAGGGCCGACCGGGGAGCTGTTTTTT
V: TRBV7-9; D: .; J: TRBJ2-7; size: once; length: 16; CDR3: CASSFPQGGDLYEQYF; DNA: TGTGCCAGCAGCTTCCCTCAAGGCGGGGATCTCTACGAGCAGTACTTC
V: TRBV29-1; D: TRBD1; J: TRBJ1-5; size: once; length: 13; CDR3: CSVAPGGSQPQHF; DNA: TGCAGCGTCGCCCCAGGGGGCTCTCAGCCCCAGCATTTT
V: TRBV6-5; D: .; J: TRBJ2-3; size: .; length: 13; CDR3: CASSNHGTDTQYF; DNA: TGTGCCAGCAGTAACCATGGGACAGATACGCAGTATTTT
V: TRBV5-1; D: TRBD2; J: TRBJ2-5; size: once; length: 15; CDR3: CASSLKLAGDETQYF; DNA: TGCGCCAGCAGCTTGAAACTAGCGGGAGATGAGACCCAGTACTTC
V: TRBV28; D: TRBD1; J: TRBJ1-2; size: .; length: 15; CDR3: CASTRKDRVDYGYTF; DNA: TGTGCCAGCACCCGGAAGGACAGGGTCGACTATGGCTACACCTTC
V: TRBV27; D: .; J: TRBJ2-1; size: .; length: 11; CDR3: CASSLGPEQFF; DNA: TGTGCCAGCAGTCTCGGGCCCGAACAGTTCTTC
V: TRBV5-4; D: TRBD2; J: TRBJ2-7; size: .; length: 13; CDR3: CASSYGGGYEQYF; DNA: TGTGCCAGCAGCTATGGGGGGGGCTACGAGCAGTACTTC
V: TRBV4-1; D: .; J: TRBJ2-3; size: .; length: 14; CDR3: CASSPTSGTDTQYF; DNA: TGCGCCAGCAGCCCCACTTCCGGCACAGATACGCAGTATTTT
V: TRBV5-1; D: TRBD2; J: TRBJ2-1; size: .; length: 18; CDR3: CASSLTSGRASSYNEQFF; DNA: TGCGCCAGCAGCTTGACTAGCGGGAGGGCTAGCTCCTACAATGAGCAGTTCTTC
V: TRBV5-1; D: TRBD2; J: TRBJ2-4; size: .; length: 16; CDR3: CASSSDRGGPGNIQYF; DNA: TGCGCCAGCAGCTCCGATAGGGGAGGGCCAGGAAACATTCAGTACTTC
V: TRBV5-1; D: .; J: TRBJ1-5; size: .; length: 14; CDR3: CASSLDSDNQPQHF; DNA: TGCGCCAGCAGCCTCGACAGCGACAATCAGCCCCAGCATTTT
V: TRBV2; D: .; J: TRBJ1-5; size: .; length: 14; CDR3: CASGGPASNQPQHF; DNA: TGTGCCAGCGGGGGCCCAGCCTCCAATCAGCCCCAGCATTTT
V: TRBV9; D: TRBD2; J: TRBJ2-1; size: .; length: 15; CDR3: CASSVASSGSIEQFF; DNA: TGTGCCAGCAGCGTAGCGTCTAGCGGGAGTATTGAGCAGTTCTTC
V: TRBV5-6; D: .; J: TRBJ2-4; size: .; length: 16; CDR3: CASSLRVPLAKNIQYF; DNA: TGTGCCAGCAGCTTGAGGGTACCACTAGCCAAAAACATTCAGTACTTC
V: TRBV13; D: .; J: TRBJ2-7; size: .; length: 13; CDR3: CASSSTGHYEQYF; DNA: TGTGCCAGCAGCTCGACAGGACACTACGAGCAGTACTTC
V: TRBV10-3; D: .; J: TRBJ1-3; size: .; length: 15; CDR3: CAISETGTSGNTIYF; DNA: TGTGCCATCAGTGAGACCGGGACCTCTGGAAACACCATATATTTT
V: TRBV27; D: TRBD2; J: TRBJ2-5; size: .; length: 19; CDR3: CASSSLALGLAGVGETQYF; DNA: TGTGCCAGCAGTTCACTCGCCCTAGGACTAGCGGGAGTTGGAGAGACCCAGTACTTC
V: TRBV2; D: .; J: TRBJ1-1; size: few; length: 13; CDR3: CASRDEGHTEAFF; DNA: TGTGCCAGCAGGGATGAGGGTCACACTGAAGCTTTCTTT
V: TRBV2; D: TRBD1; J: TRBJ2-7; size: .; length: 14; CDR3: CASNPRDSPSEQYF; DNA: TGTGCCAGTAACCCCCGGGACAGCCCCTCCGAGCAGTACTTC
V: TRBV5-1; D: .; J: TRBJ2-7; size: .; length: 15; CDR3: CASSPVGGAIYEQYF; DNA: TGCGCCAGCAGCCCCGTAGGCGGGGCCATCTACGAGCAGTACTTC
V: TRBV7-3; D: .; J: TRBJ2-2; size: .; length: 14; CDR3: CASSSTGYTGELFF; DNA: TGTGCCAGCAGCTCTACGGGGTACACCGGGGAGCTGTTTTTT
V: TRBV29-1; D: .; J: TRBJ1-2; size: .; length: 12; CDR3: CSVDRTDYGYTF; DNA: TGCAGCGTTGATCGGACAGACTATGGCTACACCTTC
V: TRBV9; D: TRBD2; J: TRBJ2-1; size: .; length: 17; CDR3: CASSVEGTSGRDNEQFF; DNA: TGTGCCAGCAGCGTAGAGGGGACTAGCGGGAGGGACAATGAGCAGTTCTTC